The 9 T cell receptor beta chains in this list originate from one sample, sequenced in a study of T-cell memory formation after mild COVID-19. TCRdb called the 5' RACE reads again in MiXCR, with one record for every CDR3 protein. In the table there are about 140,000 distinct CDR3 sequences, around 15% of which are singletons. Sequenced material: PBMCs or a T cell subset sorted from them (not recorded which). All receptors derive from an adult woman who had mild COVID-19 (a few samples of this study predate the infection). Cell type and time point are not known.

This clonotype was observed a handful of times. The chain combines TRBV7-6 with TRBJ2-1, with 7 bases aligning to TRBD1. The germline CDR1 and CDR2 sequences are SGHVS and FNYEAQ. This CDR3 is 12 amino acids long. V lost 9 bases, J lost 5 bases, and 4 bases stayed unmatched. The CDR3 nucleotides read TGTGCCAGTTCGACAGGGAACAATGAGCAGTTCTTC. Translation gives CASSTGNNEQFF.

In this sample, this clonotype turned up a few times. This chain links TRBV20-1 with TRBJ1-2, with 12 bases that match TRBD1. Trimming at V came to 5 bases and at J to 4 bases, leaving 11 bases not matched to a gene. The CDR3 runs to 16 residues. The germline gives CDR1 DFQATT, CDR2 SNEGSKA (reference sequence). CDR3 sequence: CSALIRDRGPIYGYTF. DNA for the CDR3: TGCAGTGCTTTAATCCGGGACAGGGGGCCGATCTATGGCTACACCTTC.

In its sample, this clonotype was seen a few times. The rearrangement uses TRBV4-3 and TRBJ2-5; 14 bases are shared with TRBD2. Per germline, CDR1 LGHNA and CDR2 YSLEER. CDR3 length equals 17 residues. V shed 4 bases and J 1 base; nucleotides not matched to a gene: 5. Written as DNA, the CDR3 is TGCGCCAGCAGCCCTGGGACTAGCGGGAGAGGCCAAGAGACCCAGTACTTC. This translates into CASSPGTSGRGQETQYF.

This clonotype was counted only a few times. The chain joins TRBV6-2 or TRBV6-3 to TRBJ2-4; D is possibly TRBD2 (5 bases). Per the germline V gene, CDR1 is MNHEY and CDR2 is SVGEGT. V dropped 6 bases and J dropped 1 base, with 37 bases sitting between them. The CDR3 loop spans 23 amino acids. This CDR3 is CASSQVLGYGMGIGLLAKNIQYF. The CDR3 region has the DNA TGTGCCAGCAGCCAAGTCCTGGGGTACGGGATGGGGATTGGACTCCTCGCCAAAAACATTCAGTACTTC.

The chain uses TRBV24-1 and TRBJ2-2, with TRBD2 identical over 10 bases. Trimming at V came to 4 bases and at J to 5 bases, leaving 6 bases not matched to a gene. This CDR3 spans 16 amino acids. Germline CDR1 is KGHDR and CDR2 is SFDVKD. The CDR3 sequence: CATSDPLAGVTGELFF. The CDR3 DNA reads TGTGCCACCAGTGACCCCCTAGCGGGAGTTACCGGGGAGCTGTTTTTT.

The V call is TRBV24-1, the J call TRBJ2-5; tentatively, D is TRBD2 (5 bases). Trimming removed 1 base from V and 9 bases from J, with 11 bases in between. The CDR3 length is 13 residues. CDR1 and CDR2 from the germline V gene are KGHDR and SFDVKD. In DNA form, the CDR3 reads TGTGCCACCAGTGATTTTTTCTCCGGGGCCCAGTACTTC. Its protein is CATSDFFSGAQYF.

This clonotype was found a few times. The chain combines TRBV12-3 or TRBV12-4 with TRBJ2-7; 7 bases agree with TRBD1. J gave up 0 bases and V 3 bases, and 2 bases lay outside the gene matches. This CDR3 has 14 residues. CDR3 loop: CASSFWDSSYEQYF. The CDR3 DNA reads TGTGCCAGCAGTTTCTGGGACAGCTCCTACGAGCAGTACTTC.

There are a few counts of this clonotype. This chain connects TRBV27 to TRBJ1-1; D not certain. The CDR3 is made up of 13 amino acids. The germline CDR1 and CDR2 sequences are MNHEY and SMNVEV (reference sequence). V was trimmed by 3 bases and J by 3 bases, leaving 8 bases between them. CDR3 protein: CASSLYGYTEAFF. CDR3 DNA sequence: TGTGCCAGCAGTTTGTACGGGTACACTGAAGCTTTCTTT.

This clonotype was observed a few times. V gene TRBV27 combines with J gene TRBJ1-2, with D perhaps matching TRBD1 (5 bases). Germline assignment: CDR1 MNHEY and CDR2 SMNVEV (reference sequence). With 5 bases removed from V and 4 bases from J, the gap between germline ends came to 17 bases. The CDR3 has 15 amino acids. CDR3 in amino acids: CASSANGDPIYGYTF. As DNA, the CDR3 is TGTGCCAGCAGTGCAAACGGGGACCCAATCTATGGCTACACCTTC.